The rows below give T cell receptor beta chains drawn from one sample of a study of T cell repertoires in cytomegalovirus infection. Antigens for these TCRs are unknown. TCRdb processed the reads anew with MiXCR; each CDR3 protein has one entry. Of 600,000 to 700,000 distinct CDR3 sequences in the sample, around 31% are singletons; the top ten hold 15% to 20%. Source: cultured PBMCs, taken from culture after CMV antigen stimulation. The receptors originated from a human donor in good health (CMV status not recorded). Some clones in this sample may be carry-over from other donors' samples. CDR3s include the opening cysteine and the closing phenylalanine or tryptophan. A D gene is named only where the DNA matches it firmly. Not all rows give a size; the values are once, few, many and, for expanded clones, a class.

TRBJ2-7	TRBV7-2	many	NA	CASSSPRAYEQYF	TGTGCCAGCAGCTCCCCCCGGGCCTACGAGCAGTACTTC
TRBJ2-1	TRBV11-2	many	NA	CASSFFGTSYNEQFF	TGTGCCAGCAGCTTCTTCGGGACAAGTTACAATGAGCAGTTCTTC
TRBJ2-3	TRBV7-2	many	TRBD2	CASSSRGGDTQYF	TGTGCCAGCAGCTCACGGGGGGGAGATACGCAGTATTTT
TRBJ1-5	TRBV7-8	NA	NA	CASSLTAISLPIRQPQHF	TGTGCCAGCAGCTTAACGGCCATCAGTCTACCGATAAGGCAGCCCCAGCATTTT
TRBJ2-2	TRBV19	NA	TRBD1	CASSTDRVYTGELFF	TGTGCCAGTAGTACCGACAGGGTTTACACCGGGGAGCTGTTTTTT
TRBJ1-5	TRBV7-6	NA	NA	CASSYGGPPSDQPQHF	TGTGCCAGCAGCTACGGGGGACCCCCTTCCGATCAGCCCCAGCATTTT
TRBJ1-1	TRBV7-9	NA	TRBD1	CASSENRDRSVTEAFF	TGTGCCAGCAGCGAAAATCGGGACAGGTCGGTGACTGAAGCTTTCTTT
TRBJ2-7	TRBV18	once	NA	CASSPRPGGGVEQYF	TGTGCCAGCTCACCACGGCCAGGCGGAGGCGTCGAGCAGTACTTC
TRBJ2-7	TRBV7-2	many	TRBD1	CASSADRGGDSEQYF	TGTGCCAGCAGCGCCGACAGGGGAGGTGACTCCGAGCAGTACTTC
TRBJ2-7	TRBV20-1	NA	TRBD2	CSGLGGGTSSYEQYF	TGCAGTGGTCTCGGGGGGGGGACAAGCTCCTACGAGCAGTACTTC
TRBJ2-3	TRBV6-2/TRBV6-3	once	TRBD2	CASSYPSGAGGTADTQYF	TGTGCCAGCAGTTACCCCTCAGGAGCGGGAGGGACCGCAGATACGCAGTATTTT